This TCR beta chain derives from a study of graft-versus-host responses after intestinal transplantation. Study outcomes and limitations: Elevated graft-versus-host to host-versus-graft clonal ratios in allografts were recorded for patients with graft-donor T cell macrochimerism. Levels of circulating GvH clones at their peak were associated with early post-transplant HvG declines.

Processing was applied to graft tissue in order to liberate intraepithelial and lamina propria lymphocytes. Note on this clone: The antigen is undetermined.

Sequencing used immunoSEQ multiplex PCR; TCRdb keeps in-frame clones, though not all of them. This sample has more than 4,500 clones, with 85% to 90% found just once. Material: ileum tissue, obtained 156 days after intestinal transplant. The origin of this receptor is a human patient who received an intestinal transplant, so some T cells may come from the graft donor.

The CDR3 loop reads CASARTGPRIYGYTF. The CDR3 DNA is TGTGCCAGCGCCCGAACAGGCCCTCGTATTTATGGCTACACCTTC. This chain connects TRBV7-9 to TRBJ1-2, with D possibly being TRBD1 (5 bases). Germline V lookup: CDR1 SEHNR, CDR2 FQNEAQ (reference sequence). The V gene lost 8 bases and the J gene lost 5 bases, with 21 bases spanning the gap. CDR3 length: 15 residues.